This paragraph covers one TCR beta chain sequence. Its antigen is still unknown. Base qualities were left out, and no much larger clone turns up one base away. CDR1 and CDR2 are read off the germline V gene (reference sequence) as SEHNR and FQNEAQ. The CDR3 runs 14 amino acids, cysteine and phenylalanine included. The kept DNA is CDR3 alone, 42 bases in frame from the first base. V lost 5 bases and J lost 4 bases; the stretch between them is 14 bases long. The data stem from a study of T-cell memory formation after mild COVID-19 (dated by TCRdb to about 2021). Regarding the complete study: Most TCR sequence clusters were specific to one of the two donors. Longitudinal TCRalpha and TCRbeta repertoire sequencing tracked T-cell clones expanding and contracting after mild COVID-19 in a couple of donors. The cohort comprised two young, previously healthy adult volunteers, one female and one male. The paper's findings and limits, for the study overall: Some responding clones were found in pre-infection memory, which suggests that pre-existing cross-reactive memory T cells took part in the SARS-CoV-2 response. Contracting CD4+ clones appeared mostly in the CM and EM memory subsets, whereas CD8+ clones were enriched in EMRA. From day 15 to 85, contracting clones showed balanced CD4/CD8 phenotypes, whereas a second wave of clones that expanded from day 15 to 37 leaned towards CD4+. The study covered only a couple of mild cases, and larger cohorts including severe cases with pre-infection samples were considered necessary. The second-wave clones that peaked on day 37 were not confirmed to be SARS-CoV-2 specific.

The instrument was an Illumina NovaSeq 6000. Using 5'RACE with constant-segment primers, TCRalpha and TCRbeta cDNA libraries were constructed, with sample barcodes and unique molecular identifiers added in the process. Trizol reagent was used to extract RNA from every sample. The libraries were amplified in two PCR steps, and the second step added a second sample barcode and Illumina TruSeq adapters. Sequencing of libraries was performed on an Illumina NovaSeq with 2 x 150 bp paired-end reads. As for the original processing: Demultiplexing of reads and collapsing into UMI-guided consensus sequences were performed with migec v1.2.7. Using mixcr v2.1.11, UMI consensuses were aligned to TRA and TRB V and J templates and then assembled into clonotypes. A clonotype was counted as expanded or contracted only if both edgeR and NoisET called the change significant, with noise models trained on biological replicates. For edgeR calls, the thresholds were a false discovery rate-adjusted p below 0.01 and a log2 fold-change of 1. As an exploratory analysis of dynamics, PCA with hierarchical clustering was applied to max-normalized trajectories of the 1000 most abundant clonotypes. The CD4 or CD8 phenotype of responding clones was assigned using the separately sequenced CD4+ and CD8+ repertoires. The public sequencing data were trimmed at Q25 with fastp and processed into clonotypes with MiXCR by TCRdb, which kept only in-frame beta chains. Entries are consolidated by CDR3 protein sequence, retaining the most common genes and DNA. The V and J calls reflect TCRdb's pipeline rather than the authors' work. The sample includes roughly 280,000 distinct CDR3 sequences, with roughly 8.2% observed a single time. Less than 25% of the sample lies in the top ten.

PBMCs were isolated by Ficoll-Paque density gradient centrifugation. Recombination joined TRBV7-9 with TRBJ1-2; possibly the D gene is TRBD1, per 6 matching bases. The source is a man between 18 and 29 years old who had mild COVID-19 (a few samples of this study predate the infection). The sample titles of this study are shuffled in the database, so cell type and time point are left out; the donor was told from shared clones. The sequencing sample was made of PBMCs or a T cell subset sorted from them (not recorded which). The CDR3 reads as follows: CASSVDRIVYGYTF. In nucleotide form, the sequence is TGTGCCAGCAGCGTCGACAGGATCGTCTATGGCTACACCTTC. Reference TRBV7-9 and TRBJ1-2 genes cover what lies past the CDR3, so the full variable domain is DTGVSQNPRHKITKRGQNVTFRCDPISEHNRLYWYRQTLGQGPEFLTYFQNEAQLEKSRLLSDRFSAERPKGSFSTLEIQRTEQGDSAMYLCASSVDRIVYGYTFGSGTRLTVV.